This is a list of T cell receptor beta chains from one sample in a study of siplizumab effects on memory and regulatory T cells. TCRdb keeps only in-frame clones here, not all; method: immunoSEQ multiplex PCR. The top ten hold around 0.15% of the sample, which has approximately 100,000 clones, roughly 93% seen once. Sequenced input: non-Treg CD4+ T cells sorted from blood. The source is a human donor in good health. Each CDR3 is given with its conserved first and last residue. Fields, in order: D gene, clone size, J gene, V gene, CDR3 protein, CDR3 DNA. The D gene is left open where the match is weak. Clone size is stated in some rows and not others, as once, few, many or a class when expanded.

d_call: -; clone_size: -; j_call: TRBJ2-3; v_call: TRBV7-9; cdr3_aa: CASSPWRGHTDTQYF; cdr3_nt: TGTGCCAGCAGCCCTTGGAGGGGACACACAGATACGCAGTATTTT
d_call: -; clone_size: -; j_call: TRBJ1-1; v_call: TRBV6-5; cdr3_aa: CASSYRAPNTEAFF; cdr3_nt: TGTGCCAGCAGTTACCGGGCCCCGAACACTGAAGCTTTCTTT
d_call: -; clone_size: once; j_call: TRBJ1-1; v_call: TRBV7-9; cdr3_aa: CASSLVAGVQTEAFF; cdr3_nt: TGTGCCAGCAGCTTAGTAGCAGGAGTACAGACTGAAGCTTTCTTT
d_call: TRBD1; clone_size: -; j_call: TRBJ1-2; v_call: TRBV5-6; cdr3_aa: CASSLETGAIYGYTF; cdr3_nt: TGTGCCAGCAGCTTGGAGACAGGGGCGATCTATGGCTACACCTTC
d_call: TRBD1; clone_size: -; j_call: TRBJ2-1; v_call: TRBV27; cdr3_aa: CATLDRGSPIKNNEQFF; cdr3_nt: TGTGCCACCTTGGACAGGGGTAGTCCGATAAAGAACAATGAGCAGTTCTTC
d_call: -; clone_size: once; j_call: TRBJ2-3; v_call: TRBV20-1; cdr3_aa: CSASSDTQYF; cdr3_nt: TGCAGTGCTAGTTCAGATACGCAGTATTTT
d_call: -; clone_size: -; j_call: TRBJ2-2; v_call: TRBV7-3; cdr3_aa: CASSSHSPAGSPAGELFF; cdr3_nt: TGTGCCAGCAGCTCCCATAGTCCAGCAGGGAGTCCCGCCGGGGAGCTGTTTTTT
d_call: -; clone_size: -; j_call: TRBJ1-6; v_call: TRBV7-3; cdr3_aa: CASRDEAPSPLHF; cdr3_nt: TGTGCCAGCAGGGACGAGGCACCATCACCCCTCCACTTT
d_call: -; clone_size: -; j_call: TRBJ1-6; v_call: TRBV19; cdr3_aa: CASSIGQLENSPLHF; cdr3_nt: TGTGCCAGTAGTATCGGACAGTTAGAAAATTCACCCCTCCACTTT
d_call: -; clone_size: -; j_call: TRBJ2-2; v_call: TRBV6-6; cdr3_aa: CASSYYPSNTGELFF; cdr3_nt: TGTGCCAGCAGTTACTATCCTTCGAACACCGGGGAGCTGTTTTTT
d_call: -; clone_size: -; j_call: TRBJ2-7; v_call: TRBV5-1; cdr3_aa: CASSLGGTGLGEQYF; cdr3_nt: TGCGCCAGCAGCTTGGGAGGCACGGGGCTAGGCGAGCAGTACTTC
d_call: -; clone_size: -; j_call: TRBJ2-1; v_call: TRBV7-9; cdr3_aa: CASSLQGLSSYNEQFF; cdr3_nt: TGTGCCAGCAGCCTACAGGGCCTCAGCTCCTACAATGAGCAGTTCTTC
d_call: -; clone_size: few; j_call: TRBJ2-2; v_call: TRBV4-2; cdr3_aa: CASSQDRAGTGELFF; cdr3_nt: TGTGCCAGCAGCCAAGATCGTGCCGGGACCGGGGAGCTGTTTTTT
d_call: TRBD1; clone_size: once; j_call: TRBJ2-3; v_call: TRBV7-3; cdr3_aa: CASSLGQGGTDTQYF; cdr3_nt: TGTGCCAGCAGCCTGGGACAGGGAGGCACAGATACGCAGTATTTT
d_call: -; clone_size: -; j_call: TRBJ2-7; v_call: TRBV2; cdr3_aa: CASTQKGQTYEQYF; cdr3_nt: TGTGCCAGCACCCAAAAGGGCCAAACCTACGAGCAGTACTTC
d_call: -; clone_size: -; j_call: TRBJ2-7; v_call: TRBV5-1; cdr3_aa: CASSLEGFSYEQYF; cdr3_nt: TGCGCCAGCAGCTTGGAGGGGTTCTCCTACGAGCAGTACTTC
d_call: -; clone_size: -; j_call: TRBJ2-3; v_call: TRBV4-1; cdr3_aa: CASSLSAADTQYF; cdr3_nt: TGCGCCAGCAGCCTCAGTGCGGCAGATACGCAGTATTTT
d_call: TRBD1; clone_size: -; j_call: TRBJ1-2; v_call: TRBV28; cdr3_aa: CASTRGLDGYTF; cdr3_nt: TGTGCCAGCACCAGGGGGCTGGATGGCTACACCTTC
d_call: -; clone_size: -; j_call: TRBJ1-1; v_call: TRBV6-1; cdr3_aa: CAGRPTRVNTEAFF; cdr3_nt: TGTGCCGGGCGTCCGACGAGGGTGAACACTGAAGCTTTCTTT
d_call: -; clone_size: -; j_call: TRBJ1-2; v_call: TRBV5-6; cdr3_aa: CASTEVGASNYGYTF; cdr3_nt: TGTGCCAGCACCGAAGTCGGGGCATCTAACTATGGCTACACCTTC
d_call: -; clone_size: -; j_call: TRBJ1-1; v_call: TRBV19; cdr3_aa: CASSIEAITEAFF; cdr3_nt: TGTGCCAGTAGTATCGAGGCAATCACTGAAGCTTTCTTT
d_call: -; clone_size: -; j_call: TRBJ2-7; v_call: TRBV7-2; cdr3_aa: CASSLVRQPYEQYF; cdr3_nt: TGTGCCAGCAGCTTAGTAAGGCAACCCTACGAGCAGTACTTC
d_call: -; clone_size: once; j_call: TRBJ2-3; v_call: TRBV6-1; cdr3_aa: CASSGSTDTQYF; cdr3_nt: TGTGCCAGCAGTGGTAGCACAGATACGCAGTATTTT
d_call: -; clone_size: once; j_call: TRBJ1-1; v_call: TRBV11-1; cdr3_aa: CASSFRTEAFF; cdr3_nt: TGTGCCAGCAGCTTTCGGACTGAAGCTTTCTTT
d_call: -; clone_size: few; j_call: TRBJ1-6; v_call: TRBV11-2; cdr3_aa: CASSLGQFYNSPLHF; cdr3_nt: TGTGCCAGCAGCTTAGGGCAGTTTTATAATTCACCCCTCCACTTT
d_call: -; clone_size: -; j_call: TRBJ2-3; v_call: TRBV6-1; cdr3_aa: CASKYGRVDTQYF; cdr3_nt: TGTGCCAGCAAGTACGGCCGTGTGGATACGCAGTATTTT
d_call: -; clone_size: -; j_call: TRBJ1-1; v_call: TRBV27; cdr3_aa: CASMAVGGRGWDTEAFF; cdr3_nt: TGTGCCAGCATGGCTGTGGGGGGCCGCGGGTGGGACACTGAAGCTTTCTTT
d_call: TRBD1; clone_size: -; j_call: TRBJ1-6; v_call: TRBV5-5; cdr3_aa: CASSLGTGANSPLHF; cdr3_nt: TGTGCCAGCAGCTTAGGGACAGGGGCGAATTCACCCCTCCACTTT
d_call: -; clone_size: -; j_call: TRBJ2-2; v_call: TRBV27; cdr3_aa: CASSLWGGANTGELFF; cdr3_nt: TGTGCCAGCAGTTTATGGGGCGGGGCGAACACCGGGGAGCTGTTTTTT
d_call: -; clone_size: -; j_call: TRBJ1-6; v_call: TRBV11-2; cdr3_aa: CASSLDSRKNSPLHF; cdr3_nt: TGTGCCAGCAGCTTGGACAGCCGAAAAAATTCACCCCTCCACTTT
d_call: -; clone_size: -; j_call: TRBJ2-6; v_call: TRBV5-6; cdr3_aa: CASSLVGGPTSGANVLTF; cdr3_nt: TGTGCCAGCAGCTTGGTGGGCGGACCGACCTCTGGGGCCAACGTCCTGACTTTC
d_call: -; clone_size: once; j_call: TRBJ1-2; v_call: TRBV9; cdr3_aa: CASSVGAGNYGYTF; cdr3_nt: TGTGCCAGCAGCGTAGGGGCAGGGAACTATGGCTACACCTTC
d_call: TRBD2; clone_size: -; j_call: TRBJ2-5; v_call: TRBV7-2; cdr3_aa: CASSPRGGETQYF; cdr3_nt: TGTGCCAGCAGCCCGCGGGGAGGGGAGACCCAGTACTTC
d_call: TRBD1; clone_size: once; j_call: TRBJ1-2; v_call: TRBV10-3; cdr3_aa: CAIREYGQGLNYGYTF; cdr3_nt: TGTGCCATCAGGGAATACGGACAGGGGCTTAACTATGGCTACACCTTC
d_call: -; clone_size: -; j_call: TRBJ1-1; v_call: TRBV6-5; cdr3_aa: CASNRGAEGDTEAFF; cdr3_nt: TGTGCCAGCAACCGCGGGGCGGAGGGGGACACTGAAGCTTTCTTT
d_call: -; clone_size: -; j_call: TRBJ1-2; v_call: TRBV6-1; cdr3_aa: CASSVARDNAYGYTF; cdr3_nt: TGTGCCAGCAGTGTTGCGAGGGACAATGCCTATGGCTACACCTTC
d_call: TRBD2; clone_size: once; j_call: TRBJ2-7; v_call: TRBV2; cdr3_aa: CASLPTGTSVYEQYF; cdr3_nt: TGTGCCAGCTTACCAACCGGGACTAGCGTTTACGAGCAGTACTTC
d_call: -; clone_size: -; j_call: TRBJ2-7; v_call: TRBV23-1; cdr3_aa: CAGRPQGRIDPDEQYF; cdr3_nt: TGCGCCGGTCGACCCCAGGGGCGGATCGATCCAGACGAGCAGTACTTC
d_call: -; clone_size: -; j_call: TRBJ1-3; v_call: TRBV5-1; cdr3_aa: CASSLEGVVGNTIYF; cdr3_nt: TGCGCCAGCAGCTTGGAGGGGGTGGTTGGAAACACCATATATTTT
d_call: -; clone_size: once; j_call: TRBJ2-7; v_call: TRBV21-1; cdr3_aa: CASSTGFSYEQYF; cdr3_nt: TGTGCCAGCAGTACAGGCTTCTCCTACGAGCAGTACTTC